Listed below are T cell receptor beta chains from one sample, sequenced in a study of blood T cell repertoires in COVID-19. Assay: immunoSEQ multiplex PCR; the TCRdb copy retains only in-frame clones and omits some. This sample has 340,000 or so clones; approximately 83% occur once, and the top ten carry roughly 4%. Source material: PBMCs or T cells enriched from blood (not recorded which). The origin of the receptors is a woman in her thirties or forties with acute COVID-19. Both conserved end residues are part of each CDR3. A D gene is named only where the DNA matches it firmly. Rows may omit the clone size; those that give it use once, few, many or a size class.

size: NA
V: TRBV5-5
D: TRBD1
CDR3: CASSWGQGAFGELFF

size: NA
V: TRBV4-2
D: NA
CDR3: CASSQGRSGATNEKLFF

size: NA
V: TRBV7-8
D: NA
CDR3: CASSLVPRTDTQYF

size: NA
V: TRBV6-4
D: TRBD2
CDR3: CASSELAGETDTQYF

size: NA
V: TRBV19
D: NA
CDR3: CASSPQVSTEAFF

size: once
V: TRBV11-2
D: TRBD2
CDR3: CASSLASGGAGETQYF

size: NA
V: TRBV6-5
D: TRBD1
CDR3: CASSLRDRGVYGYTF

size: NA
V: TRBV7-9
D: TRBD1
CDR3: CASSSRGQGAPYEQYF

size: NA
V: TRBV6-1
D: TRBD1
CDR3: CASSEGTGNEKLFF

size: few
V: TRBV28
D: NA
CDR3: CASTSLNRATEAFF

size: few
V: TRBV7-8
D: TRBD2
CDR3: CASGGDSTDTQYF

size: NA
V: TRBV27
D: NA
CDR3: CASSFRGSNSPLHF

size: NA
V: TRBV28
D: NA
CDR3: CASSLRGSSVSTGELFF

size: NA
V: TRBV5-1
D: NA
CDR3: CASSMGANYGYTF

size: once
V: TRBV12-3/TRBV12-4
D: NA
CDR3: CASIWGESEAFF

size: NA
V: TRBV5-5
D: NA
CDR3: CASSWGRTTNEKLFF

size: few
V: TRBV5-8
D: NA
CDR3: CASSPSGRMNTEAFF

size: once
V: TRBV7-7
D: NA
CDR3: CASSGQTGSQETQYF

size: NA
V: TRBV5-1
D: NA
CDR3: CASSWGMSETQYF

size: NA
V: TRBV28
D: NA
CDR3: CASSGTPTYEQYF

size: NA
V: TRBV19
D: TRBD1
CDR3: CASRGTGNIQPQHF